The rows below give T cell receptor beta chains drawn from one sample of a study of cytomegalovirus exposure and HLA in healthy donors. Generated by immunoSEQ multiplex PCR, the TCRdb table keeps only in-frame clones and is missing some. The profile shows 95,000 to 110,000 clones, around three quarters of them singletons. The sample taken for sequencing was PBMCs. All receptors come from a male donor in good health and CMV-seronegative. Both conserved end residues are part of each CDR3. D genes are given only for firm matches. Only part of the rows carry a size: once, few, many, or a class if the clone is expanded.

V gene	J gene	D gene	clone size	CDR3 DNA	CDR3 protein
TRBV5-4	TRBJ1-4	TRBD1	few	TGTGCCAGCAGTCCACAGGGGTCTAATGAAAAACTGTTTTTT	CASSPQGSNEKLFF
TRBV5-6	TRBJ1-2	.	.	TGTGCCAGCAGGCTTAACTACCGGGACAACTCAAACGGAGGCTACACCTTC	CASRLNYRDNSNGGYTF
TRBV7-9	TRBJ2-7	TRBD2	.	TGTGCCAGCAGCTATCCCGTACCGGGACTATACGTCTACGAGCAGTACTTC	CASSYPVPGLYVYEQYF
TRBV27	TRBJ1-2	.	.	TGTGCCAGCAGTGTAATAGGCGACTTAAACTATGGCTACACCTTC	CASSVIGDLNYGYTF
TRBV6-5	TRBJ1-4	TRBD1	few	TGTGCCAGCAGTTACACAGGGGGAAAACTGTTTTTT	CASSYTGGKLFF
TRBV27	TRBJ2-3	.	.	TGTGCCAGCAGTTCAGGGGCGAGCACAGATACGCAGTATTTT	CASSSGASTDTQYF
TRBV6-1	TRBJ1-5	.	.	TGTGCCAGCGCCAAGCGGGACACATATCAGCCCCAGCATTTT	CASAKRDTYQPQHF
TRBV25-1	TRBJ2-7	TRBD1	.	TGTGCCAGCAGTGAATATGGGACAGGTGGGGGTACCTACGAGCAGTACTTC	CASSEYGTGGGTYEQYF
TRBV18	TRBJ2-1	TRBD2	.	TGTGCCAGCTCACCACTGGCAACTAGCGGTTACAATGAGCAGTTCTTC	CASSPLATSGYNEQFF
TRBV7-2	TRBJ1-3	.	.	TGTGCCAGCAGCTTAGCCCGCTCTGGAAACACCATATATTTT	CASSLARSGNTIYF
TRBV29-1	TRBJ1-1	.	.	TGCAGCGTTTTGACAGGGAACACTGAAGCTTTCTTT	CSVLTGNTEAFF
TRBV18	TRBJ1-3	.	.	TGTGCCAGCTCACCGCGGGGGGTTTCTGGAAACACCATATATTTT	CASSPRGVSGNTIYF
TRBV7-6	TRBJ2-1	TRBD2	.	TGTGCCAGCAGCTTAAGTACTGGTCTAGCGGTAAACAATGAGCAGTTCTTC	CASSLSTGLAVNNEQFF
TRBV6-1	TRBJ1-4	.	few	TGTGCCAGCAGTGACTCCCCGGTTAGTGAAAAACTGTTTTTT	CASSDSPVSEKLFF
TRBV30	TRBJ1-1	TRBD1	few	TGTGCCTGGAGTGTAAGAGGCCAGGGGGCTTGGTACACTGAAGCTTTCTTT	CAWSVRGQGAWYTEAFF
TRBV19	TRBJ1-2	.	.	TGTGCCAGTCCTTCCCGAGGGGGCTACACCTTC	CASPSRGGYTF
TRBV2	TRBJ2-1	.	.	TGTGCCAGCAGTGCGACGACTTACAATGAGCAGTTCTTC	CASSATTYNEQFF
TRBV14	TRBJ2-1	.	once	TGTGCCAGCAGCCAAGTTTCACTACGGTACGAGCAGTTCTTC	CASSQVSLRYEQFF
TRBV27	TRBJ1-4	.	.	TGTGCCAGCAGTTTCGGGGTTGGTAATGAAAAACTGTTTTTT	CASSFGVGNEKLFF
TRBV7-2	TRBJ2-1	TRBD2	.	TGTGCCAGCAGCTCGCTAGCGGGAGGGATGTTCTTC	CASSSLAGGMFF
TRBV5-1	TRBJ2-7	TRBD1	.	TGCGCCAGCAGCTTGGGACACAGGGGTAGGTACGAGCAGTACTTC	CASSLGHRGRYEQYF
TRBV19	TRBJ1-2	TRBD1	.	TGTGCCAGTAGTATTGGTCCAGGGGGCGTCTATGGCTACACCTTC	CASSIGPGGVYGYTF
TRBV27	TRBJ1-1	.	.	TGTGCCAGCAGTTTTACAGGGAGAAACACTGAAGCTTTCTTT	CASSFTGRNTEAFF
TRBV18	TRBJ2-5	TRBD2	.	TGTGCCAGCTCACCAAGGAAACTAGCGGGATCTTCACAAGAGACCCAGTACTTC	CASSPRKLAGSSQETQYF
TRBV4-2	TRBJ2-3	.	.	TGTGCCAGCAGCCAGGCCGTCACAGATACGCAGTATTTT	CASSQAVTDTQYF
TRBV30	TRBJ2-7	.	.	TGTGCCTGGGAACGGGGAGTAGTCGACGAGCAGTACTTC	CAWERGVVDEQYF
TRBV2	TRBJ2-7	TRBD1	.	TGTGCCAGCATGCCCCCGGGACAGGGGGCCTACGAGCAGTACTTC	CASMPPGQGAYEQYF
TRBV7-2	TRBJ1-6	TRBD1	.	TGTGCCAGCAGGCGCAGGACAGGGGCTGGTTTGTCACCCCTCCACTTT	CASRRRTGAGLSPLHF
TRBV9	TRBJ2-6	TRBD1	.	TGTGCCAGCAGCGTAACAGGGGTACTTTTCTCTGGGGCCAACGTCCTGACTTTC	CASSVTGVLFSGANVLTF
TRBV6-5	TRBJ2-7	.	.	TGTGCCAGCAGCCCAGGAACCCTCTACGAGCAGTACTTC	CASSPGTLYEQYF
TRBV6-5	TRBJ1-6	TRBD1	.	TGTGCCAGCAGTCCGACCGGGACAGGGAATTCACCCCTCCACTTT	CASSPTGTGNSPLHF
TRBV9	TRBJ1-4	.	.	TGTGCCAGCAGCGTAGGATCAGATGGAGTTAATGAAAAACTGTTTTTT	CASSVGSDGVNEKLFF
TRBV2	TRBJ1-1	.	.	TGTGCCAGCAGAAGGGATCCCTCGGGTCGGGGGGCTGAAGCTTTCTTT	CASRRDPSGRGAEAFF
TRBV30	TRBJ1-6	.	few	TGTGCCTGGAGCTCCGGCGGGGATTCACCCCTCCACTTT	CAWSSGGDSPLHF
TRBV6-1	TRBJ2-7	TRBD2	.	TGTGCCAGCAGTGAAACTAGACTAGCGGGAGCAAACGAGCAGTACTTC	CASSETRLAGANEQYF
TRBV19	TRBJ2-5	.	.	TGTGCCAGTAGTCGGTCTAGCGCAAACTGGAAGGGGGAGACCCAGTACTTC	CASSRSSANWKGETQYF
TRBV30	TRBJ1-1	.	.	TGTGCCTGGACCCAAGGGGGGGGTGACGAAGCTTTCTTT	CAWTQGGGDEAFF
TRBV4-1	TRBJ2-5	.	once	TGCGCCAGCAGCCAAGAAGGGAGGGAGACCCAGTACTTC	CASSQEGRETQYF
TRBV18	TRBJ2-3	.	.	TGTGCCAGCTCACCACCGACATATAGCACAGATACGCAGTATTTT	CASSPPTYSTDTQYF
TRBV18	TRBJ2-7	TRBD2	once	TGTGCCAGCTCACCCCCGGGACTAGCGGGAGAGCAGTACTTC	CASSPPGLAGEQYF
TRBV15	TRBJ2-7	.	.	TGTGCCACCAGCAGAGTACTGAGCTCCTACGAGCAGTACTTC	CATSRVLSSYEQYF